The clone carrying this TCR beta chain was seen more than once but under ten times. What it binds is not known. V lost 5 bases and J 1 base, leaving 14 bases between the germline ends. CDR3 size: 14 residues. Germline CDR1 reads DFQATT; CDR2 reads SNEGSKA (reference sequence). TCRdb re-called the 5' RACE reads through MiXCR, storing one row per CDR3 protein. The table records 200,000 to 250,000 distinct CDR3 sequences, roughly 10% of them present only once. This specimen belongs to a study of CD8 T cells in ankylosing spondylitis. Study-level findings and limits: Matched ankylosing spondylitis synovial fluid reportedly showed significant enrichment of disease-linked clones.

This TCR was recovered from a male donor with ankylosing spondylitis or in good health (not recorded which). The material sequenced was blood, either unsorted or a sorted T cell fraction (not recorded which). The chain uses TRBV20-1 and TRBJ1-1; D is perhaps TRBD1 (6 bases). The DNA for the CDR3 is TGCAGTGCTGTCCGGGGGGCGGGGAACACTGAAGCTTTCTTT. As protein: CSAVRGAGNTEAFF.